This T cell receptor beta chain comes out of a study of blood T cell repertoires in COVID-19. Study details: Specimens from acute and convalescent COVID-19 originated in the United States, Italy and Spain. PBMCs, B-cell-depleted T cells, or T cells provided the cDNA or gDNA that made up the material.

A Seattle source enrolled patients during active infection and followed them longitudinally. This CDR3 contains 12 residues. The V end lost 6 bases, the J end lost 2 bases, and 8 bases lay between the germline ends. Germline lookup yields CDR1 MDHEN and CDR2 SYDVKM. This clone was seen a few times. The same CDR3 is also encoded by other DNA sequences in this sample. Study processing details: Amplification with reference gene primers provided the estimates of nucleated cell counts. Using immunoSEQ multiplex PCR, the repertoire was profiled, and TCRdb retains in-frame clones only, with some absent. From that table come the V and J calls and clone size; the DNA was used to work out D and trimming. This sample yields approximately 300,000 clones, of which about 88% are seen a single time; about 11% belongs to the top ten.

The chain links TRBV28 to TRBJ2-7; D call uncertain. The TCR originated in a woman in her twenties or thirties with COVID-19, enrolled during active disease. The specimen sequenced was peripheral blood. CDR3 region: CASSPTPYEQYF. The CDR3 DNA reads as TGTGCCAGCAGCCCTACCCCCTACGAGCAGTACTTC.